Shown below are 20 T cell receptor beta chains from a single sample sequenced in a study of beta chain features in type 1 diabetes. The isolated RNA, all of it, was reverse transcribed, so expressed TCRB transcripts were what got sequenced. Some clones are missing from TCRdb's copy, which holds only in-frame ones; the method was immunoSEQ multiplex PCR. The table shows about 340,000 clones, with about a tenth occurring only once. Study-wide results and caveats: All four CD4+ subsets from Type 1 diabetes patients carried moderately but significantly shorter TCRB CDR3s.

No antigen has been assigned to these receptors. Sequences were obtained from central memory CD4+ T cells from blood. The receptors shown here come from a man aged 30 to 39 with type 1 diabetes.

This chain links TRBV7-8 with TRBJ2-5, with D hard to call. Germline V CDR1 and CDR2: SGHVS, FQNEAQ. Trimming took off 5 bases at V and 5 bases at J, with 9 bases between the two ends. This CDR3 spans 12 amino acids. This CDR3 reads CASSASWETQYF. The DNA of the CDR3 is TGTGCCAGCAGCGCCAGCTGGGAGACCCAGTACTTC.

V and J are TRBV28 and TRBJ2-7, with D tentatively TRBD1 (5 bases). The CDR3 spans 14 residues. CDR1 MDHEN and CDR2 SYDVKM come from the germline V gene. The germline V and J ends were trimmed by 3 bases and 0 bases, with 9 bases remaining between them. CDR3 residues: CASSFIGASYEQYF. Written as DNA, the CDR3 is TGTGCCAGCAGTTTCATAGGGGCCTCCTACGAGCAGTACTTC. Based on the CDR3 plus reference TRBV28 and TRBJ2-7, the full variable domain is DVKVTQSSRYLVKRTGEKVFLECVQDMDHENMFWYRQDPGLGLRLIYFSYDVKMKEKGDIPEGYSVSREKKERFSLILESASTNQTSMYLCASSFIGASYEQYFGPGTRLTVT.

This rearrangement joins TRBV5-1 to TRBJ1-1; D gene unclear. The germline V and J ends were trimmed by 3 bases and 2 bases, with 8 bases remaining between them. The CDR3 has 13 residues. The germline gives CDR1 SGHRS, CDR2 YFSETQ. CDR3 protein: CASSSTDNTEAFF. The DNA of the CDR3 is TGCGCCAGCAGCTCGACCGATAACACTGAAGCTTTCTTT. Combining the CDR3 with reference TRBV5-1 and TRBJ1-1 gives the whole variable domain KAGVTQTPRYLIKTRGQQVTLSCSPISGHRSVSWYQQTPGQGLQFLFEYFSETQRNKGNFPGRFSGRQFSNSRSEMNVSTLELGDSALYLCASSSTDNTEAFFGQGTRLTVV.

For the CDR3, the DNA is TGCGCCAGCAGCCAAGGATACAACTCCTACGAGCAGTACTTC. Protein product: CASSQGYNSYEQYF. V usage is TRBV4-3 and J usage is TRBJ2-7; D is unresolved. V dropped 1 base and J dropped 0 bases, with 7 bases sitting between them. Germline CDR1 LGHNA, CDR2 YSLEER. There are 14 residues in the CDR3.

CDR3 residues: CASSWQGPNQPQHF. The CDR3 DNA reads TGTGCCAGCAGCTGGCAGGGACCTAATCAGCCCCAGCATTTT. The V call is TRBV7-2, the J call TRBJ1-5; a possible D gene is TRBD1 (5 bases). CDR3 length: 14 amino acids. The V end lost 4 bases, the J end lost 4 bases, and 11 bases lay between the germline ends. CDR1 and CDR2 (germline): SGHTA, FQGNSA.

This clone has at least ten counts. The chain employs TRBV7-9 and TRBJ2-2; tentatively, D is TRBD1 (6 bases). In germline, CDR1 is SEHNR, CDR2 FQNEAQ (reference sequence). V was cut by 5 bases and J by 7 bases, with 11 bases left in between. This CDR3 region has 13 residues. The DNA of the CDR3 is TGTGCCAGCAGCCCATCCAGGGGCGGGGAGCTGTTTTTT. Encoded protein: CASSPSRGGELFF.

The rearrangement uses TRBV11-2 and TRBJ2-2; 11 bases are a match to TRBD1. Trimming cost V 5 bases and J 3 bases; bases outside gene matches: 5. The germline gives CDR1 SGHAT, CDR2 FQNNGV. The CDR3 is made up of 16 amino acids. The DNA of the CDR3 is TGTGCCAGCAGCACGCGGACAGGGGGCGACACCGGGGAGCTGTTTTTT. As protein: CASSTRTGGDTGELFF.

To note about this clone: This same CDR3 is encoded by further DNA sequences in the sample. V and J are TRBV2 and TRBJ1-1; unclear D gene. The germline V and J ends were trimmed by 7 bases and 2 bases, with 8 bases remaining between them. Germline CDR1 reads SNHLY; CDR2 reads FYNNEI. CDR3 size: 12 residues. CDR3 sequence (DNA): TGTGCCAGCAAGTCGGCTAACACTGAAGCTTTCTTT. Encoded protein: CASKSANTEAFF.

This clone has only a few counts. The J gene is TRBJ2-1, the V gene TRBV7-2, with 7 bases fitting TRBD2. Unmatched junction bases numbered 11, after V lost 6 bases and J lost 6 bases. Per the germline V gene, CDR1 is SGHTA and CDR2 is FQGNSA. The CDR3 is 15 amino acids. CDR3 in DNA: TGTGCCAGCAGTCCTAACACCGGGGGGTCCAATGAGCAGTTCTTC. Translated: CASSPNTGGSNEQFF.

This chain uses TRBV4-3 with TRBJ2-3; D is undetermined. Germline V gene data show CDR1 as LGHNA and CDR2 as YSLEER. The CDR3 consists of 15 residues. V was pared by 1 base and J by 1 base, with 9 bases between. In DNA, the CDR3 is TGCGCCAGCAGCCAAGTTCGAGGCCGCACAGATACGCAGTATTTT. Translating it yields CASSQVRGRTDTQYF.

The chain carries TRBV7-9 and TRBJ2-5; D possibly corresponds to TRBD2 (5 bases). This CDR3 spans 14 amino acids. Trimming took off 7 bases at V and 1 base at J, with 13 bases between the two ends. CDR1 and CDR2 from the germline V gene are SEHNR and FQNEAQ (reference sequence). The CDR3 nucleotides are TGTGCCAGCAACCCCGGAGGAATCCAAGAGACCCAGTACTTC. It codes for CASNPGGIQETQYF.

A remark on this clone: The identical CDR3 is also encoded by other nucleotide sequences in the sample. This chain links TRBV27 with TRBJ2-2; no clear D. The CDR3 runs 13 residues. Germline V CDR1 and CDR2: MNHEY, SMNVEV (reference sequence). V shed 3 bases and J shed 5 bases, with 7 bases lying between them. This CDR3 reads CASSFGKTGELFF. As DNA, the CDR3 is TGTGCCAGCAGTTTTGGGAAAACCGGGGAGCTGTTTTTT.

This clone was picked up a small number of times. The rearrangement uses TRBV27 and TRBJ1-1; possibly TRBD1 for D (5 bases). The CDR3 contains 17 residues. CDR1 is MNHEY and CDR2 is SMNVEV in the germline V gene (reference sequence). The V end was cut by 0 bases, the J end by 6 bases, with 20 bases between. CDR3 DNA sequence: TGTGCCAGCAGTTTATCGCCCCTCGAGGGCGCGGGACCTGAAGCTTTCTTT. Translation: CASSLSPLEGAGPEAFF.

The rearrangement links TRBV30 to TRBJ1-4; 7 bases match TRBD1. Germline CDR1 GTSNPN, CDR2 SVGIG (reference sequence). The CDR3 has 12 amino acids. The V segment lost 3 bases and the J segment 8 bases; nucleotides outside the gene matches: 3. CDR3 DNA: TGTGCCTGGAGAGGGGACAGCGAAAAACTGTTTTTT. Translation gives CAWRGDSEKLFF.

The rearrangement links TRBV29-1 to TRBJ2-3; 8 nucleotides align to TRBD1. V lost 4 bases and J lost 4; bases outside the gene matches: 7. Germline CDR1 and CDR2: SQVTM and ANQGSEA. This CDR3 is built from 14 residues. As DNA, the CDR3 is TGCAGCGTTGGGGCAGGGGGCTTCTCAGATACGCAGTATTTT. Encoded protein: CSVGAGGFSDTQYF.

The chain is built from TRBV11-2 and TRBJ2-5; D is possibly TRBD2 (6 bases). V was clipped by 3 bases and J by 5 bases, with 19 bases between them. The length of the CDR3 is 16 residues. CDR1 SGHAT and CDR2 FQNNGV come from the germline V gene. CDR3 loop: CASSLGSAGRGETQYF. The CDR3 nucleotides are TGTGCCAGCAGCTTGGGCTCAGCGGGTCGGGGTGAGACCCAGTACTTC.

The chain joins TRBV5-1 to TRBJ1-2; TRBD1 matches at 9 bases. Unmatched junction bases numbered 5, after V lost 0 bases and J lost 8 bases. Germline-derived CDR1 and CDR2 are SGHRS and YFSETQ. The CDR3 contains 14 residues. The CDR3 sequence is CASSLAGQGEGYTF. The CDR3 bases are TGCGCCAGCAGCTTGGCGGGACAGGGCGAAGGCTACACCTTC. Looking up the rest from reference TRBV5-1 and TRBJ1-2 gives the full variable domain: KAGVTQTPRYLIKTRGQQVTLSCSPISGHRSVSWYQQTPGQGLQFLFEYFSETQRNKGNFPGRFSGRQFSNSRSEMNVSTLELGDSALYLCASSLAGQGEGYTFGSGTRLTVV.

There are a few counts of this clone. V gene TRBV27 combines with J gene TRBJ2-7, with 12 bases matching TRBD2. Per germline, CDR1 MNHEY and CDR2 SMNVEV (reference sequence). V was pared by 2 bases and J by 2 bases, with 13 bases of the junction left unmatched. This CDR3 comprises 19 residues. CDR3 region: CASSLALAGGRRGTYEQYF. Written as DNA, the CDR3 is TGTGCCAGCAGTTTAGCACTAGCGGGGGGAAGGAGAGGGACCTACGAGCAGTACTTC.

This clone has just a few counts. CDR3 amino acids: CASSLAAVNYGYTF. DNA of the CDR3: TGTGCCAGCAGCTTAGCTGCGGTTAACTATGGCTACACCTTC. The chain carries TRBV7-9 and TRBJ1-2; no definite D call. Germline V gene lookup returns CDR1 SEHNR and CDR2 FQNEAQ (reference sequence). The ends were cut back, 0 bases at V and 1 base at J, with 6 bases in the middle. This CDR3 comprises 14 residues.

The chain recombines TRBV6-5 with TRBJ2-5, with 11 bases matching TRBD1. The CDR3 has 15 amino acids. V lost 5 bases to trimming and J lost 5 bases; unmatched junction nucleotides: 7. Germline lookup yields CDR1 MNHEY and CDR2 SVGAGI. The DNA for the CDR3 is TGTGCCAGCAGTCGGCCGGGACAGGGGGGCGAGACCCAGTACTTC. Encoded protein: CASSRPGQGGETQYF.